This is a list of T cell receptor beta chains from one sample in a study of cytomegalovirus exposure and HLA in healthy donors. Using immunoSEQ multiplex PCR, the repertoire was profiled, and TCRdb retains in-frame clones only, with some absent. The table shows under 200,000 clones, with 68% occurring only once. Material: PBMCs. The receptors were gathered from a woman younger than 30 in good health and CMV-seropositive. The conserved cysteine and the conserved F or W are not part of the CDR3 here. Clone sizes are given selectively: once, few, many, or a class where the clone is expanded.

V gene | clone size | CDR3 length | CDR3 protein
TRBV14 | . | 14 | ASSRELGLAGYEQY
TRBV19 | . | 13 | ASSMTGGGYYEQY
TRBV27 | . | 13 | ASRVARERGSGYT
TRBV6-1 | once | 13 | ASIPGLAGGQTQY
TRBV29-1 | . | 10 | SATGSTNEQY
TRBV7-2 | . | 13 | ASSLGQGISEKLF
TRBV5-1 | . | 13 | ASSLDRGYTGELF
TRBV5-5 | . | 14 | ASSLILAGQSYEQY
TRBV19 | . | 10 | ASSIRGSEQY
TRBV5-4 | . | 11 | ASSFDSNTEAF